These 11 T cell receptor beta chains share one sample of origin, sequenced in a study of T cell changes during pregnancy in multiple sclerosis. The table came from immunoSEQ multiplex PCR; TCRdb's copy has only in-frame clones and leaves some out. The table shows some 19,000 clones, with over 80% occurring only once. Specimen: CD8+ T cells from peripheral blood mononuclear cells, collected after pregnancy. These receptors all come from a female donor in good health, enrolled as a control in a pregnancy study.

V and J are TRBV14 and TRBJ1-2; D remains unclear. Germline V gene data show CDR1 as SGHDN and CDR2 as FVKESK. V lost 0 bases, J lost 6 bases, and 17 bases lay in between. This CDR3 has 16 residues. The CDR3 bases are TGTGCCAGCAGCCAAGAGTGGTTCGGGGATGAAGATGGCTACACCTTC. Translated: CASSQEWFGDEDGYTF. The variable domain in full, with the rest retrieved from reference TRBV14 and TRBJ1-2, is EAGVTQFPSHSVIEKGQTVTLRCDPISGHDNLYWYRRVMGKEIKFLLHFVKESKQDESGMPNNRFLAERTGGTYSTLKVQPAELEDSGVYFCASSQEWFGDEDGYTFGSGTRLTVV.

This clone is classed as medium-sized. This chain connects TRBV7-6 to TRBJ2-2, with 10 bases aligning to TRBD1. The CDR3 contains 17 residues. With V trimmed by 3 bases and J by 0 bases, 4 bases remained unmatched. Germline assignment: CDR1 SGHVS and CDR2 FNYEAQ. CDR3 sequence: CASSFRQGAANTGELFF. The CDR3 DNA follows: TGTGCCAGCAGCTTCCGACAGGGGGCAGCGAACACCGGGGAGCTGTTTTTT.

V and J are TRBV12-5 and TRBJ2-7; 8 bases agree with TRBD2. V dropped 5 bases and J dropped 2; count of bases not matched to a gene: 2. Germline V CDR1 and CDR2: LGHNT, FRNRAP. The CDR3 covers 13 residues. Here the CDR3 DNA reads TGTGCTAGTGGTCGGGGGGGGCCCTACGAGCAGTACTTC. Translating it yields CASGRGGPYEQYF.

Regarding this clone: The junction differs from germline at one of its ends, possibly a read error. CDR3 in amino acids: CAGSVGAGWNTEAFF. DNA for the CDR3: TGTGCCGGCAGCGTAGGCGCGGGGTGGAACACTGAAGCTTTCTTT. J is TRBJ1-1 and V is TRBV9; no clear D. The CDR3 is 15 residues long. Per germline, CDR1 SGDLS and CDR2 YYNGEE.

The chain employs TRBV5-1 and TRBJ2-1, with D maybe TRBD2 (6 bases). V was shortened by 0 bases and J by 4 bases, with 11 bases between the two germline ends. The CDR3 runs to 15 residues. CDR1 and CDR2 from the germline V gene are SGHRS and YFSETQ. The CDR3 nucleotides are TGCGCCAGCAGCTTGGCCCGCGGGGTTTACAATGAGCAGTTCTTC. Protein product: CASSLARGVYNEQFF.

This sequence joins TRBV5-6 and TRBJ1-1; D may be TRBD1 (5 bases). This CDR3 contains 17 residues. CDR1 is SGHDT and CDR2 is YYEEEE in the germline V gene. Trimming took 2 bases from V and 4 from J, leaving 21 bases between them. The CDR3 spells CASSFAPNLLGGTEAFF. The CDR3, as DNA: TGTGCCAGCAGCTTCGCCCCAAACCTCCTGGGGGGCACTGAAGCTTTCTTT.

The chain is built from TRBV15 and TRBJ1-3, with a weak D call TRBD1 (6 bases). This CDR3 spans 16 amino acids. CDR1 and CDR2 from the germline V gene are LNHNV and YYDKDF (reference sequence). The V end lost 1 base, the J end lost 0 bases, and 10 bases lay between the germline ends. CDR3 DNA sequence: TGTGCCACCAGCAGAGGGGAAGGGGGCTCTGGAAACACCATATATTTT. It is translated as CATSRGEGGSGNTIYF.

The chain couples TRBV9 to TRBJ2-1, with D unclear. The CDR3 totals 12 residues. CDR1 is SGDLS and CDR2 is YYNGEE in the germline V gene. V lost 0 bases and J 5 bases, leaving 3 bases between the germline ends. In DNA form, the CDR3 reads TGTGCCAGCAGCGTAGTAAACAATGAGCAGTTCTTC. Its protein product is CASSVVNNEQFF.

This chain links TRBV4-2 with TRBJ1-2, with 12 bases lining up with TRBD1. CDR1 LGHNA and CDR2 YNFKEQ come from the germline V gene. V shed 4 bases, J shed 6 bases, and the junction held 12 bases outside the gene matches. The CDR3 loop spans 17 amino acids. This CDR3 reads CASSRTGTGGAGDGYTF. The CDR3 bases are TGTGCCAGCAGCCGTACCGGGACAGGGGGCGCTGGAGATGGCTACACCTTC.

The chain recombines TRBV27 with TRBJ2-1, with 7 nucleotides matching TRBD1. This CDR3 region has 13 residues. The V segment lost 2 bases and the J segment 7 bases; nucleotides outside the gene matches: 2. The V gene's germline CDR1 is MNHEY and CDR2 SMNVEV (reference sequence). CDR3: CASSLRQGNEQFF. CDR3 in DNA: TGTGCCAGCAGTTTACGACAGGGAAATGAGCAGTTCTTC.

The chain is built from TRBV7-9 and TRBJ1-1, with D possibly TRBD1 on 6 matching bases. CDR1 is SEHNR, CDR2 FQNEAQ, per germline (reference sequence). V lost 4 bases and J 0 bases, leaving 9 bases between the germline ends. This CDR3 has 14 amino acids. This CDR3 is CASSSGALNTEAFF. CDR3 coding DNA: TGTGCCAGCAGCTCAGGGGCCTTGAACACTGAAGCTTTCTTT.